This section outlines one T cell receptor beta chain sequence together with its context. Its target is not known. Germline CDR1 reads SEHNR; CDR2 reads FQNEAQ (reference sequence). The CDR3 is made up of 16 amino acids. The junction had 15 bases not matched to a gene; V was cut back by 9 bases and J by 5 bases. CDR3 and TCR beta VDJ profiling relied on a genomic DNA template. TCRdb processed the reads anew with MiXCR; each CDR3 protein has one entry. This sample has roughly 250,000 distinct CDR3 sequences, with approximately 82% found just once. These data come from a study of CD8+CD57+ T cells in acquired aplastic anemia. Regarding the study as a whole: Sharing between patients and controls was observed for twenty-nine CD8+ CDR3 sequences.

All patients picked for sequencing had shown, by flow cytometry, an expansion of CD8+CD57+ cells. Blood samples were obtained from patients who had received no prior therapy. This clonotype was sampled from a human donor with aplastic anemia. The sequenced sample was sorted CD4+, CD8+, or CD8+CD57+ T cells (not recorded which) from PBMCs. The chain has TRBV7-9 and TRBJ2-7; 11 bases align to TRBD2. The CDR3 reads CARRQVSGSGGDEQYF. CDR3 coding DNA: TGTGCCAGACGCCAGGTATCGGGTAGCGGGGGGGACGAGCAGTACTTC.